This T cell receptor beta chain was obtained from a study of post-analysis software for immune sequencing data. About the research overall: Relapsing-remitting, secondary progressive and progressive-relapsing multiple sclerosis were all included among the disease courses. Study-wide points: Multiple sclerosis patients had significantly lower normalized Chao1 diversity than controls. The authors found that F measure strongly co-clustered same-batch samples.

Unique molecular identifiers were present in the TCR beta cDNA libraries. A population of 1 to 10 million T cells gave rise to a few hundred thousand cDNA molecules. TCRdb processed the PCR reads anew with MiXCR; each CDR3 protein has one entry. Among approximately 180,000 distinct CDR3 sequences listed, 30% were seen once. On this clonotype: Antigen: not known. The junction and the germline gene differ at one end; a read error may be behind it.

Sequenced sample: blood. The receptor was derived from a girl aged 5-17 years with multiple sclerosis.

The CDR3 region is CTSSLLAGEDTQYF. The CDR3 DNA sequence: TGTACCAGCAGTTTATTAGCGGGTGAAGATACGCAGTATTTT. This chain links TRBV27 with TRBJ2-3, with 7 bases matching TRBD2. Germline V lookup: CDR1 MNHEY, CDR2 SMNVEV (reference sequence). The CDR3 runs to 14 residues.